This T cell receptor beta chain was sequenced for a study of blood T cell repertoires in COVID-19. Study overall: Both acute and convalescent COVID-19 samples were obtained from the United States, Italy and Spain.

The trim removed 4 bases at V and 4 bases at J, leaving 6 bases unmatched. The CDR3 is 15 residues long. Germline V gene lookup returns CDR1 SGHNT and CDR2 YYREEE (reference sequence). As processed by the authors: Amplification of reference gene primers provided the estimated nucleated cell counts. The repertoire was sequenced with immunoSEQ multiplex PCR; TCRdb's copy has only in-frame clones and lacks some. V and J calls and clone size are those listed in that table; D and trimming were worked out from the DNA. The sample contains about 250,000 clones, just over 85% of which appear only once. The clonotype was recovered from a middle-aged man who had recovered from COVID-19. V usage is TRBV5-4 and J usage is TRBJ1-5; 9 bases are shared with TRBD1. Sequenced sample: PBMCs or T cells enriched from blood (not recorded which). DNA for the CDR3: TGTGCCAGCAGCCAGGGGGACAGGGCAAATCAGCCCCAGCATTTT. The encoded protein is CASSQGDRANQPQHF.